Detailed here is one T cell receptor (beta chain). CDR3 length: 14 residues. Looked up from germline, CDR1 is SGHAT and CDR2 is FQNNGV. V was trimmed by 5 bases and J by 8 bases, leaving 18 bases between them. A multiplex PCR was run with 60 Vbeta primers and 13 Jbeta primers. Assay: immunoSEQ multiplex PCR; the TCRdb copy retains only in-frame clones and omits some. This table holds 40,000 to 55,000 clones, 55% to 75% found once. The entry originates in a study of cytomegalovirus exposure and HLA in healthy donors. Material for sequencing was PBMCs. The clonotype comes from a man in his sixties in good health and CMV-seropositive. This chain connects TRBV11-2 to TRBJ1-2; maybe TRBD1 (5 bases). The CDR3 here is CASSNLRGVGGYTF. The DNA of the CDR3 is TGTGCCAGCAGCAACCTACGGGGGGTGGGCGGCTACACCTTC. Full variable domain (remainder filled in from reference TRBV11-2 and TRBJ1-2): EAGVAQSPRYKIIEKRQSVAFWCNPISGHATLYWYQQILGQGPKLLIQFQNNGVVDDSQLPKDRFSAERLKGVDSTLKIQPAKLEDSAVYLCASSNLRGVGGYTFGSGTRLTVV.